The 30 T cell receptor beta chains reported below all come from one sample, sequenced in a study of OX40 agonist ivuxolimab in advanced cancers. Generated by immunoSEQ multiplex PCR, the TCRdb table keeps only in-frame clones and is missing some. The sample consists of 150,000 to 190,000 clones, 90% to 95% of them appearing once. The input for sequencing was CD4+ or CD8+ T cells sorted from blood, taken in a trial of the OX40 agonist ivuxolimab. The receptors derive from an adult with an advanced solid tumor such as melanoma, head and neck, liver or kidney cancer.

The chain couples TRBV7-8 to TRBJ2-1, with D hard to call. V lost 3 bases and J 4 bases, leaving 7 bases between the germline ends. This CDR3 comprises 13 residues. CDR1 and CDR2 (germline): SGHVS, FQNEAQ. The CDR3 sequence is CASSLPPYNEQFF. The CDR3 DNA is TGTGCCAGCAGCTTGCCCCCGTACAATGAGCAGTTCTTC.

J is TRBJ1-5 and V is TRBV6-4; D perhaps matches TRBD1 (6 bases). The V gene's germline CDR1 is MRHNA and CDR2 SNTAGT. This CDR3 region has 14 residues. The ends were cut back, 3 bases at V and 5 bases at J, with 11 bases in the middle. The CDR3: CASSEQSGDQPQHF. The CDR3 nucleotides are TGTGCCAGCAGTGAACAATCAGGGGATCAGCCCCAGCATTTT.

The V call is TRBV19, the J call TRBJ1-1, with D possibly matching TRBD1 (6 bases). Germline lookup yields CDR1 LNHDA and CDR2 SQIVND (reference sequence). This CDR3 has 16 amino acids. Deletions cut 3 bases from V and 5 bases from J, with 19 bases between. The CDR3 DNA sequence: TGTGCCAGTAGTATCCCCTCCAACAGGAGGGGGACTGAAGCTTTCTTT. Translated: CASSIPSNRRGTEAFF.

The chain carries TRBV7-9 and TRBJ2-3, with D possibly matching TRBD1 (6 bases). Trimming removed 5 bases from V and 2 bases from J, with 20 bases in between. Germline loops: CDR1 SEHNR, CDR2 FQNEAQ (reference sequence). The CDR3 spans 17 residues. The CDR3 loop reads CASSRTPYRAHTDTQYF. The CDR3 coding sequence is TGTGCCAGCAGCCGGACCCCCTACAGGGCCCACACAGATACGCAGTATTTT. The full variable domain, completed using reference TRBV7-9 and TRBJ2-3, is DTGVSQNPRHKITKRGQNVTFRCDPISEHNRLYWYRQTLGQGPEFLTYFQNEAQLEKSRLLSDRFSAERPKGSFSTLEIQRTEQGDSAMYLCASSRTPYRAHTDTQYFGPGTRLTVL.

This clone was recorded once. The chain recombines TRBV11-3 with TRBJ1-1; D may be TRBD1 (5 bases). The CDR3 is 14 residues long. In germline, CDR1 is SGHNT, CDR2 YENEEA. V was trimmed by 0 bases and J by 1 base, leaving 6 bases between them. In nucleotides, the CDR3 is TGTGCCAGCAGCTTAGAAGGGGCGAACACTGAAGCTTTCTTT. Translated: CASSLEGANTEAFF.

The J gene is TRBJ2-5, the V gene TRBV28; D unresolved. This CDR3 spans 13 amino acids. Germline assignment: CDR1 MDHEN and CDR2 SYDVKM. The V end lost 2 bases, the J end lost 1 base, and 5 bases lay between the germline ends. The CDR3 protein is CASSLLVQETQYF. The DNA for the CDR3 is TGTGCCAGCAGTTTACTAGTCCAAGAGACCCAGTACTTC.

The chain links TRBV25-1 to TRBJ2-3; 12 bases fit TRBD2. J gave up 5 bases and V 6 bases, and 12 bases lay outside the gene matches. The CDR3 contains 17 residues. Germline assignment: CDR1 MGHDK and CDR2 SYGVNS. CDR3 protein: CASSPQTWTSGVDTQYF. CDR3 coding DNA: TGTGCCAGCAGCCCACAAACCTGGACTAGCGGGGTAGATACGCAGTATTTT.

This clone appeared a few times. The rearrangement links TRBV4-3 to TRBJ2-7, with 9 bases fitting TRBD1. Germline V lookup: CDR1 LGHNA, CDR2 YSLEER. The CDR3 spans 18 residues. J gave up 2 bases and V 2 bases, and 13 bases lay outside the gene matches. The CDR3 coding sequence is TGCGCCAGCAGCCAACTTGTCGACAGGGGGAAGGTTGCCTACGAGCAGTACTTC. Translating it yields CASSQLVDRGKVAYEQYF.

This clone appeared a few times. The genes are TRBV10-1 and TRBJ1-2; 7 bases map to TRBD1. Germline-derived CDR1 and CDR2 are WNHNN and SYGVQD (reference sequence). J lost 8 bases, V lost 0 bases, and 3 bases had no gene match. This CDR3 comprises 13 residues. The CDR3 nucleotides are TGCGCCAGCAGTGAGTCGACAGGGCGAGGCTACACCTTC. Amino acids: CASSESTGRGYTF.

The rearrangement links TRBV7-9 to TRBJ1-2; D remains unclear. Trimming left V 1 base short and J 1 base short, with 13 bases between. The CDR3 sequence is 16 residues long. Germline CDR1 and CDR2: SEHNR and FQNEAQ (reference sequence). CDR3 amino acids: CASSLDTAPINYGYTF. In nucleotides, the CDR3 is TGTGCCAGCAGCTTAGATACCGCTCCCATTAACTATGGCTACACCTTC.

The gene calls are TRBV11-3 and TRBJ2-3; 11 bases are shared with TRBD1. After removal of 3 bases from V and 5 bases from J, the junction contained 4 bases not matched to a gene. Germline CDR1 is SGHNT and CDR2 is YENEEA. There are 15 residues in the CDR3. CDR3 region: CASSLDRGRRDTQYF. The CDR3 DNA reads as TGTGCCAGCAGCTTGGACAGGGGGCGTCGAGATACGCAGTATTTT.

This clone appeared a single time. This sequence joins TRBV5-4 and TRBJ2-3; TRBD2 aligns across 8 bases. Germline V gives CDR1 SGHNT, CDR2 YYREEE (reference sequence). The CDR3 sequence is 16 residues long. The trim removed 0 bases at V and 6 bases at J, leaving 9 bases unmatched. CDR3 sequence (DNA): TGTGCCAGCAGCTTGGTTCCCGGGAGCGGGGGCGATACGCAGTATTTT. It is translated as CASSLVPGSGGDTQYF.

The rearrangement joins TRBV4-1 to TRBJ2-7; the D gene is possibly TRBD1 (5 bases). The CDR3 is 16 residues long. CDR1 and CDR2 from the germline V gene are MGHRA and YSYEKL. V was cut by 0 bases and J by 3 bases, with 15 bases left in between. This CDR3 is CASSQDWARANYEQYF. The CDR3 DNA reads TGCGCCAGCAGCCAAGATTGGGCCAGGGCAAACTACGAGCAGTACTTC.

The chain carries TRBV15 and TRBJ2-7; D is unresolved. This CDR3 spans 15 amino acids. V was trimmed by 0 bases and J by 2 bases, leaving 11 bases between them. CDR1 is LNHNV and CDR2 is YYDKDF in the germline V gene (reference sequence). CDR3 region: CATSRDQTSAYEQYF. The CDR3 DNA is TGTGCCACCAGCAGAGATCAAACCTCCGCCTACGAGCAGTACTTC.

This chain uses TRBV2 with TRBJ2-5, with D unresolved. The end of the DNA fits TRBJ2-7 better, so the J call may be wrong. The CDR3 consists of 14 residues. Germline CDR1 reads SNHLY; CDR2 reads FYNNEI. In nucleotides, the CDR3 is TGTGCCAGCAGTGAAACTCCCACGATCTCCGAGCAGTACTTC. Protein product: CASSETPTISEQYF.

J is TRBJ2-5 and V is TRBV29-1, with D perhaps given as TRBD1 or TRBD2 (5 bases each). The CDR3 has 13 residues. Germline V gene sequence: CDR1 SQVTM, CDR2 ANQGSEA. V was clipped by 7 bases and J by 4 bases, with 16 bases between them. The CDR3 is CSAEAGRGETQYF. CDR3 in DNA: TGCAGCGCCGAAGCAGGGAGAGGAGAGACCCAGTACTTC.

The chain recombines TRBV7-6 with TRBJ1-1; D call uncertain. The CDR3 contains 15 residues. CDR1 is SGHVS and CDR2 is FNYEAQ in the germline V gene. V shed 5 bases and J shed 0 bases, with 13 bases lying between them. The CDR3 region has the DNA TGTGCCAGCAGCGATACGGGATTTTTGAACACTGAAGCTTTCTTT. Translated: CASSDTGFLNTEAFF.

The J gene is TRBJ1-4, the V gene TRBV5-1; TRBD1 might be the D (6 bases). CDR3 length: 14 amino acids. CDR1 is SGHRS and CDR2 is YFSETQ in the germline V gene. Trimming removed 4 bases from V and 6 bases from J, with 13 bases in between. Here the CDR3 DNA reads TGCGCCAGCAGCCTCCTAGGGGGGTATGAAAAACTGTTTTTT. Translated, it gives CASSLLGGYEKLFF.

The gene calls are TRBV2 and TRBJ2-1; D may be TRBD2 (5 bases). This CDR3 has 14 residues. Germline assignment: CDR1 SNHLY and CDR2 FYNNEI. V was trimmed by 2 bases and J by 6 bases, leaving 11 bases between them. CDR3 nucleotide sequence: TGTGCCAGCAGTGAAATTGAGACTATCAATGAGCAGTTCTTC. Its translation: CASSEIETINEQFF.

The CDR3 protein is CASSLLGAGGADTQYF. CDR3 bases: TGTGCCAGCAGCCTTCTTGGAGCGGGGGGCGCAGATACGCAGTATTTT. The V call is TRBV7-9, the J call TRBJ2-3; TRBD2 agrees at 9 bases. The CDR3 sequence is 16 residues long. V lost 5 bases to trimming and J lost 4 bases; unmatched junction nucleotides: 10. The germline V gene encodes CDR1 SEHNR and CDR2 FQNEAQ (reference sequence).

The V gene is TRBV5-1, the J gene TRBJ1-5, with D tentatively TRBD1 (6 bases). The CDR3 runs to 15 residues. Trimming stripped 5 bases from V and 7 bases from J, with 19 bases between. CDR1 SGHRS and CDR2 YFSETQ come from the germline V gene. The DNA of the CDR3 is TGCGCCAGCAGTCCGACAGGAGCGAAGTTCCAGCCCCAGCATTTT. It yields the protein CASSPTGAKFQPQHF.

The genes are TRBV6-5 and TRBJ2-7; D possibly corresponds to TRBD2 (5 bases). Per germline, CDR1 MNHEY and CDR2 SVGAGI. The CDR3 contains 15 residues. Trimming pared 0 bases from V and 3 bases from J, leaving 12 bases between. The CDR3 coding sequence is TGTGCCAGCAGTTACTCGTACCCGGGAAGCTACGAGCAGTACTTC. This codes for CASSYSYPGSYEQYF.

The V and J genes are TRBV4-1 and TRBJ2-5; D remains ambiguous. Trimming cost V 5 bases and J 2 bases, with 12 bases left between them. The CDR3 consists of 14 residues. The germline CDR1 and CDR2 sequences are MGHRA and YSYEKL. The CDR3 region is CASSVKRKQETQYF. The CDR3 DNA follows: TGCGCCAGCAGCGTAAAGAGAAAACAAGAGACCCAGTACTTC.

The CDR3 bases are TGTGCCAGCCGTGGGGCAGCTAGGCAGAGGGAGCTGTTTTTT. The encoded protein is CASRGAARQRELFF. The J gene is TRBJ2-2, the V gene TRBV28; TRBD1 might be the D (5 bases). The CDR3 is made up of 14 amino acids. V was trimmed by 8 bases and J by 9 bases, leaving 19 bases between them. Germline V CDR1 and CDR2: MDHEN, SYDVKM.

The chain is built from TRBV18 and TRBJ1-5; D is undetermined. The CDR3 runs to 17 residues. V shed 0 bases and J shed 1 base, with 13 bases lying between them. CDR1 is KGHSH, CDR2 LQKENI, per germline. CDR3 DNA: TGTGCCAGCTCACCACCGGGTTCGTCCAGAAGCAATCAGCCCCAGCATTTT. It yields the protein CASSPPGSSRSNQPQHF.

The rearrangement joins TRBV19 to TRBJ2-3, with TRBD1 matching over 8 bases. Germline assignment: CDR1 LNHDA and CDR2 SQIVND (reference sequence). This CDR3 comprises 17 residues. V gave up 5 bases and J gave up 0 bases; unmatched junction bases: 10. CDR3: CASSLLLTGASTDTQYF. For the CDR3, the DNA is TGTGCCAGTAGTCTTCTACTGACAGGGGCTAGCACAGATACGCAGTATTTT. Using reference TRBV19 and TRBJ2-3 for the parts outside the CDR3, the full variable domain is DGGITQSPKYLFRKEGQNVTLSCEQNLNHDAMYWYRQDPGQGLRLIYYSQIVNDFQKGDIAEGYSVSREKKESFPLTVTSAQKNPTAFYLCASSLLLTGASTDTQYFGPGTRLTVL.

J is TRBJ2-1 and V is TRBV2, with 12 positions matching TRBD2. CDR1 SNHLY and CDR2 FYNNEI come from the germline V gene. Trimming removed 5 bases from V and 9 bases from J; junction bases left unmatched: 5. CDR3 length: 14 residues. The CDR3, as DNA: TGTGCCAGCAGTCCCCTAGCGGGGGGGGCTGAGCAGTTCTTC. This sequence encodes CASSPLAGGAEQFF.

The chain uses TRBV6-5 and TRBJ2-7, with a weak D call TRBD2 (6 bases). Germline V gene sequence: CDR1 MNHEY, CDR2 SVGAGI. The V and J ends lost 8 bases and 4 bases respectively, with 15 bases between them. The CDR3 covers 13 residues. In nucleotides, the CDR3 is TGTGCCAGCCACGCTTCTGGGGGGTACGAGCAGTACTTC. This translates into CASHASGGYEQYF.

V usage is TRBV6-5 and J usage is TRBJ1-1; D is ambiguous. Germline V gene data show CDR1 as MNHEY and CDR2 as SVGAGI. With 3 bases removed from V and 1 base from J, the gap between germline ends came to 15 bases. The CDR3 contains 16 residues. Here the CDR3 DNA reads TGTGCCAGCAGTTATCGTATAGGGAGGGAGAACACTGAAGCTTTCTTT. Protein product: CASSYRIGRENTEAFF.

This clone was picked up one time. The chain's CDR3 is CASTVPGLGSGANVLTF. Here the CDR3 DNA reads TGCGCCAGCACCGTACCTGGGTTGGGCTCTGGGGCCAACGTCCTGACTTTC. The chain joins TRBV4-1 to TRBJ2-6; D is ambiguous. V was cut by 7 bases and J by 0 bases, with 16 bases left in between. The CDR3 has 17 residues. CDR1 is MGHRA, CDR2 YSYEKL, per germline.